These 29 T cell receptor beta chains share one sample of origin, sequenced in a study of blood T cell repertoires in COVID-19. The table came from immunoSEQ multiplex PCR; TCRdb's copy has only in-frame clones and leaves some out. This sample has some 200,000 clones, with around 81% found just once. The sequenced sample consisted of peripheral blood. The origin of the receptors is a woman in her sixties or seventies with acute or convalescent COVID-19.

This clone occurred once. V gene TRBV5-1 combines with J gene TRBJ1-2, with D unclear. The CDR3 runs 14 residues. With 1 base removed from V and 4 bases from J, the gap between germline ends came to 11 bases. Germline V gene data show CDR1 as SGHRS and CDR2 as YFSETQ. This CDR3 reads CASSLRRPGYGYTF. In nucleotides, the CDR3 is TGCGCCAGCAGCTTGCGCCGTCCCGGCTATGGCTACACCTTC.

This clone was recorded a few times. Other nucleotide sequences in the sample specify the same CDR3. The rearrangement joins TRBV6-5 to TRBJ2-2; 14 bases are shared with TRBD2. CDR3 length: 15 residues. Germline CDR1 is MNHEY and CDR2 is SVGAGI. After removal of 6 bases from V and 7 bases from J, the junction contained 4 bases not matched to a gene. DNA for the CDR3: TGTGCCAGCAGGGGGACTAGCGGGGGAATCGGGGAGCTGTTTTTT. This translates into CASRGTSGGIGELFF.

The J gene is TRBJ2-2, the V gene TRBV9; 11 bases align to TRBD2. The V gene end was trimmed by 3 bases and the J gene end by 4 bases; junction bases not matched to a gene: 8. The CDR3 is 17 amino acids. The germline V gene encodes CDR1 SGDLS and CDR2 YYNGEE. The CDR3 is CASSARGLAGSTGELFF. In DNA form, the CDR3 reads TGTGCCAGCAGCGCCAGAGGACTAGCGGGTAGCACCGGGGAGCTGTTTTTT.

The table lists this clone with many counts. The chain is built from TRBV10-3 and TRBJ2-5; D gene ambiguous. The CDR3 is made up of 16 amino acids. Germline-derived CDR1 and CDR2 are ENHRY and SYGVKD. The ends were cut back, 0 bases at V and 2 bases at J, with 13 bases in the middle. The CDR3 sequence: CAISESLNAVQETQYF. Written as DNA, the CDR3 is TGTGCCATCAGTGAGTCCCTTAATGCGGTGCAAGAGACCCAGTACTTC.

The genes are TRBV27 and TRBJ2-2, with TRBD2 matching 7 bases. Germline CDR1 is MNHEY and CDR2 is SMNVEV (reference sequence). The CDR3 extends over 15 amino acids. V shed 5 bases, J shed 7 bases, and the junction held 10 bases outside the gene matches. The CDR3 is CASSRVGSGGGELFF. CDR3 bases: TGTGCCAGCAGTCGGGTGGGGTCGGGGGGCGGGGAGCTGTTTTTT.

The chain joins TRBV9 to TRBJ2-5, with 8 bases aligning to TRBD1. Looked up from germline, CDR1 is SGDLS and CDR2 is YYNGEE. J was trimmed by 5 bases and V by 0 bases; bases with no gene match: 6. This CDR3 is 15 amino acids long. The CDR3 coding sequence is TGTGCCAGCAGCGTAGGGACAGGGCTTTATGAGACCCAGTACTTC. Translating it yields CASSVGTGLYETQYF.

A remark on this clone: This same CDR3 is encoded by further DNA sequences in the sample. The chain carries TRBV5-1 and TRBJ2-1, with TRBD2 matching 12 bases. The CDR3 totals 16 residues. The J segment lost 1 base and the V segment lost 4 bases, leaving 3 bases of the junction unmatched. Germline-derived CDR1 and CDR2 are SGHRS and YFSETQ. The chain's CDR3 is CASSPSGGASYNEQFF. CDR3 nucleotide sequence: TGCGCCAGCAGCCCTAGCGGGGGGGCATCCTACAATGAGCAGTTCTTC.

The genes are TRBV7-6 and TRBJ2-2; D not certain. V shed 10 bases and J shed 0 bases, with 12 bases lying between them. Germline-derived CDR1 and CDR2 are SGHVS and FNYEAQ. The CDR3 is made up of 14 amino acids. CDR3 in amino acids: CATSETANTGELFF. The CDR3 region has the DNA TGTGCCACCTCGGAAACAGCGAACACCGGGGAGCTGTTTTTT.

The chain couples TRBV9 to TRBJ2-6; D remains unclear. Trimming shortened V by 4 bases and J by 3 bases, and 8 bases separated the two germline ends. The V gene's germline CDR1 is SGDLS and CDR2 YYNGEE. The CDR3 has 14 residues. The CDR3 here is CASSSTFGANVLTF. The CDR3 coding sequence is TGTGCCAGCAGCTCGACTTTTGGGGCCAACGTCCTGACTTTC.

This clone was detected once. The chain joins TRBV5-1 to TRBJ2-5, with TRBD2 matching over 8 bases. This CDR3 is built from 15 residues. V lost 5 bases and J lost 1; bases outside the gene matches: 7. CDR1 is SGHRS, CDR2 YFSETQ, per germline. CDR3 DNA: TGCGCCAGCAGTACGATCGGGGGGGTCCAAGAGACCCAGTACTTC. Amino acid sequence: CASSTIGGVQETQYF. Variable domain in full (rest from reference TRBV5-1 and TRBJ2-5): KAGVTQTPRYLIKTRGQQVTLSCSPISGHRSVSWYQQTPGQGLQFLFEYFSETQRNKGNFPGRFSGRQFSNSRSEMNVSTLELGDSALYLCASSTIGGVQETQYFGPGTRLLVL.

This clone was counted only a few times. This chain links TRBV6-5 with TRBJ1-2; D remains ambiguous. The CDR3 length is 13 residues. The ends were cut back, 6 bases at V and 2 bases at J, with 10 bases in the middle. The V gene's germline CDR1 is MNHEY and CDR2 SVGAGI. The CDR3 protein is CASRGGLNYGYTF. The CDR3 region has the DNA TGTGCCAGCAGGGGCGGACTCAACTATGGCTACACCTTC.

The CDR3 is CASSYTTGGKNIQYF. In DNA, the CDR3 is TGTGCCAGCAGTTACACGACAGGGGGAAAAAACATTCAGTACTTC. The rearrangement uses TRBV6-5 and TRBJ2-4, with TRBD1 matching over 9 bases. Trimming at V came to 2 bases and at J to 4 bases, leaving 3 bases not matched to a gene. This CDR3 region has 15 residues. The germline V gene encodes CDR1 MNHEY and CDR2 SVGAGI.

The chain uses TRBV6-5 and TRBJ2-7; D might be TRBD2 (6 bases). Germline values: CDR1 MNHEY, CDR2 SVGAGI. This CDR3 comprises 13 residues. The ends were cut back, 6 bases at V and 3 bases at J, with 12 bases in the middle. The chain's CDR3 is CASSRDLNYEQYF. The CDR3 DNA is TGTGCCAGCAGCCGGGACTTGAACTACGAGCAGTACTTC.

This chain connects TRBV24-1 to TRBJ1-1; TRBD1 matches 9 bases. Per germline, CDR1 KGHDR and CDR2 SFDVKD. The CDR3 length is 15 residues. V gave up 5 bases and J gave up 1 base; unmatched junction bases: 4. The CDR3 is CATSGVTGGNTEAFF. The CDR3 nucleotides are TGTGCCACCAGTGGGGTGACAGGGGGGAACACTGAAGCTTTCTTT.

CDR3 in DNA: TGTGCCAGCAGCGGGACAACGACAGATACGCAGTATTTT. It encodes CASSGTTTDTQYF. The chain couples TRBV9 to TRBJ2-3; D perhaps matches TRBD1 (5 bases). Germline loops: CDR1 SGDLS, CDR2 YYNGEE. The CDR3 contains 13 residues. The ends were cut back, 3 bases at V and 3 bases at J, with 8 bases in the middle. The full variable domain, completed using reference TRBV9 and TRBJ2-3, is DSGVTQTPKHLITATGQRVTLRCSPRSGDLSVYWYQQSLDQGLQFLIQYYNGEERAKGNILERFSAQQFPDLHSELNLSSLELGDSALYFCASSGTTTDTQYFGPGTRLTVL.

The chain employs TRBV12-3 or TRBV12-4 and TRBJ2-5; tentatively, D is TRBD1 (5 bases). Trimming shortened V by 5 bases and J by 1 base, and 8 bases separated the two germline ends. This CDR3 has 13 amino acids. In nucleotides, the CDR3 is TGTGCCAGCAGTACTGACAGCCAAGAGACCCAGTACTTC. Translation gives CASSTDSQETQYF.

This chain uses TRBV7-9 with TRBJ2-5; 8 bases fit TRBD2. Germline V gene sequence: CDR1 SEHNR, CDR2 FQNEAQ (reference sequence). The CDR3 consists of 14 residues. Germline trimming cut 5 bases from V and 3 bases from J; bases unmatched to any gene: 5. The CDR3 nucleotides are TGTGCCAGCAGCCCGGCGGGGGGCAAAGAGACCCAGTACTTC. It translates to CASSPAGGKETQYF.

The chain uses TRBV9 and TRBJ2-2; D is undetermined. Trimming stripped 4 bases from V and 1 base from J, with 17 bases between. Germline V gives CDR1 SGDLS, CDR2 YYNGEE. The CDR3 totals 17 residues. CDR3 in amino acids: CASSTRVYSKNTGELFF. The CDR3 DNA follows: TGTGCCAGCAGCACTCGAGTATACTCAAAGAACACCGGGGAGCTGTTTTTT.

J is TRBJ2-3 and V is TRBV7-2; 9 positions agree with TRBD2. V was clipped by 5 bases and J by 8 bases; unmatched bases: 14. Germline CDR1 and CDR2: SGHTA and FQGNSA. This CDR3 is built from 16 residues. The CDR3 DNA follows: TGTGCCAGCAGCGGAGGTTCGCTAGCGGGGCGGTCTACGCAGTATTTT. Residues: CASSGGSLAGRSTQYF.

The DNA for the CDR3 is TGTGCCAGCAACCTTGGGACAGGTCGCGACTACTTC. Translation: CASNLGTGRDYF. This chain connects TRBV12-3 or TRBV12-4 to TRBJ2-7; TRBD1 matches 8 bases. Trimming took 7 bases from V and 13 from J; bases not matched to a gene: 12. There are 12 residues in the CDR3.

The chain uses TRBV29-1 and TRBJ2-7, with 10 positions matching TRBD2. The CDR3 has 12 residues. V was pared by 4 bases and J by 5 bases, with 2 bases of the junction left unmatched. Per the germline V gene, CDR1 is SQVTM and CDR2 is ANQGSEA. The CDR3: CSVGLAGDEQYF. In DNA, the CDR3 is TGCAGCGTTGGACTAGCGGGCGACGAGCAGTACTTC.

V is TRBV7-2 and J is TRBJ1-5, with D uncertain. The CDR3 has 16 residues. Germline lookup yields CDR1 SGHTA and CDR2 FQGNSA. The V and J ends lost 1 base and 2 bases respectively, with 12 bases between them. The CDR3 nucleotides read TGTGCCAGCAGCTTAGATGCGGGAGTGGGCAATCAGCCCCAGCATTTT. It codes for CASSLDAGVGNQPQHF.

The chain links TRBV5-1 to TRBJ2-3; 8 bases fit TRBD2. The CDR3 loop spans 14 amino acids. Germline CDR1 is SGHRS and CDR2 is YFSETQ. J was trimmed by 0 bases and V by 5 bases; bases with no gene match: 2. In DNA form, the CDR3 reads TGCGCCAGCAGGCGGGGGGACAGCACAGATACGCAGTATTTT. Its translation is CASRRGDSTDTQYF.

V gene TRBV5-8 combines with J gene TRBJ1-2; D unclear. CDR3 size: 13 residues. V lost 9 bases to trimming and J lost 2 bases, with 14 bases between them. Germline assignment: CDR1 SGHTS and CDR2 YDEGEE. The CDR3 spells CATSFPGNYGYTF. The CDR3 DNA reads as TGTGCCACTTCCTTCCCGGGAAACTATGGCTACACCTTC. Full variable domain (remainder filled in from reference TRBV5-8 and TRBJ1-2): EAGVTQSPTHLIKTRGQQATLRCSPISGHTSVYWYQQALGLGLQFLLWYDEGEERNRGNFPPRFSGRQFPNYSSELNVNALELEDSALYLCATSFPGNYGYTFGSGTRLTVV.

The V and J genes are TRBV7-3 and TRBJ2-2, with TRBD1 matching over 12 bases. CDR3 length: 17 residues. V shed 4 bases and J 5 bases; nucleotides not matched to a gene: 8. Germline values: CDR1 SGHTA, CDR2 FQGTGA. CDR3 loop: CASSSSPGQGATGELFF. The CDR3 DNA reads TGTGCCAGCAGCTCCTCACCGGGACAGGGGGCAACCGGGGAGCTGTTTTTT.

V gene TRBV10-1 combines with J gene TRBJ1-5; D is perhaps TRBD1 (5 bases). V was clipped by 10 bases and J by 0 bases, with 13 bases between them. The V gene's germline CDR1 is WNHNN and CDR2 SYGVQD (reference sequence). The CDR3 totals 14 residues. The CDR3 loop is CAISQGHSNQPQHF. CDR3 nucleotides: TGCGCCATATCCCAGGGCCATAGCAATCAGCCCCAGCATTTT.

This chain joins TRBV9 and TRBJ2-7; TRBD1 matches at 8 bases. The germline V gene encodes CDR1 SGDLS and CDR2 YYNGEE. After removal of 0 bases from V and 2 bases from J, the junction contained 19 bases not matched to a gene. CDR3 length: 20 residues. As DNA, the CDR3 is TGTGCCAGCAGCGTAGCCGGACAGGGTATTATCCCCATCTTAACCTACGAGCAGTACTTC. Translation gives CASSVAGQGIIPILTYEQYF.

In this sample, this clone turned up a few times. The chain couples TRBV25-1 to TRBJ1-1; D may be TRBD1 (6 bases). Germline-derived CDR1 and CDR2 are MGHDK and SYGVNS. V was pared by 0 bases and J by 5 bases, with 16 bases between. The CDR3 covers 16 residues. The CDR3 spells CASSEYGRGMRTEAFF. The CDR3 bases are TGTGCCAGCAGTGAATATGGCAGGGGTATGAGGACTGAAGCTTTCTTT.

This chain's CDR3 is CASSETRGTEAFF. The DNA for the CDR3 is TGTGCCAGCAGCGAGACACGGGGAACTGAAGCTTTCTTT. V and J are TRBV6-5 and TRBJ1-1, with unresolved D. V dropped 6 bases and J dropped 5 bases, with 13 bases sitting between them. CDR1 MNHEY and CDR2 SVGAGI come from the germline V gene. The CDR3 is made up of 13 amino acids.